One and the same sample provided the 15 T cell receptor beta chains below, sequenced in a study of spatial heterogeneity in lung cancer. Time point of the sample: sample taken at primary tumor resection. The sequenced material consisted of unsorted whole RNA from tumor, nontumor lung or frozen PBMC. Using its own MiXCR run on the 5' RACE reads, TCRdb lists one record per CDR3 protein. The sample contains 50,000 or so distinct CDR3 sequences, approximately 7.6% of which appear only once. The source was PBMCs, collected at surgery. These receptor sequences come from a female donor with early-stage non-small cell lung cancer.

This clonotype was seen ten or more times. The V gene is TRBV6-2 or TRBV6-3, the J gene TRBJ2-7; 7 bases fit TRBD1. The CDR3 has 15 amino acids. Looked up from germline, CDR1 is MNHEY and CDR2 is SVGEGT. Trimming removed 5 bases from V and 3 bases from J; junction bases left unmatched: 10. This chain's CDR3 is CASSPARTGHYEQYF. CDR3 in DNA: TGTGCCAGCAGTCCCGCGAGGACAGGACACTACGAGCAGTACTTC.

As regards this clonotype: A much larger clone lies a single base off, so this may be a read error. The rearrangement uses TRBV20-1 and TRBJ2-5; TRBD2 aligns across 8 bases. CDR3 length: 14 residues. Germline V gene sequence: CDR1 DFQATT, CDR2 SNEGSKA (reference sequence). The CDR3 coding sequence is TGCAGTGCTAGAATAGCGGGGAGCCAAGAGGCCCAGTACTTC. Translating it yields CSARIAGSQEAQYF.

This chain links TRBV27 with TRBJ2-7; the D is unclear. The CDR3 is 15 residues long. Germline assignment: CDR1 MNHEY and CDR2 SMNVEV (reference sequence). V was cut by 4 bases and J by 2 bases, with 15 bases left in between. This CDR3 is CASSSSRFPPYEQYF. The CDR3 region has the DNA TGTGCCAGCAGTTCCTCTCGGTTCCCCCCCTACGAGCAGTACTTC.

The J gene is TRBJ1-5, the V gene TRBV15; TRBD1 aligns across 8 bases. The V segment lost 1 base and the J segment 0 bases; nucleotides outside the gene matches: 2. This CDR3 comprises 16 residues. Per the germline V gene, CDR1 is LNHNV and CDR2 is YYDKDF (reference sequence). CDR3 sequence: CATSRGQGFSNQPQHF. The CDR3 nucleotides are TGTGCCACCAGCAGAGGACAGGGGTTTAGCAATCAGCCCCAGCATTTT. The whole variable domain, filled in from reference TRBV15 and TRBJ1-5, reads DAMVIQNPRYQVTQFGKPVTLSCSQTLNHNVMYWYQQKSSQAPKLLFHYYDKDFNNEADTPDNFQSRRPNTSFCFLDIRSPGLGDTAMYLCATSRGQGFSNQPQHFGDGTRLSIL.

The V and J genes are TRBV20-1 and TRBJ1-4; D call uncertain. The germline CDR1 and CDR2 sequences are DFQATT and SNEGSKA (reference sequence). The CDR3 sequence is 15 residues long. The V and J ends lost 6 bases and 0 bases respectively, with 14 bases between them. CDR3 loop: CSAKNYRATNEKLFF. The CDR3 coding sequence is TGCAGTGCCAAAAATTACAGAGCAACTAATGAAAAACTGTTTTTT.

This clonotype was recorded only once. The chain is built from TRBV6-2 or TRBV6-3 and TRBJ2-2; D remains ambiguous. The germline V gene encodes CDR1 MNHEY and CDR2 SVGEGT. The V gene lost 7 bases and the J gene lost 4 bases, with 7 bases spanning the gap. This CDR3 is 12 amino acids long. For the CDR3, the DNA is TGTGCCAGCATCGGAATCACCGGGGAGCTGTTTTTT. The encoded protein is CASIGITGELFF.

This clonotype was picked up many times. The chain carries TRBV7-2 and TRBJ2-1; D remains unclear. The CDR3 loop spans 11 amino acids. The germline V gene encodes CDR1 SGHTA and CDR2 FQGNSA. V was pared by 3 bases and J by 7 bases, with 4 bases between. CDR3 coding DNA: TGTGCCAGCAGCTTGTGGAATGAGCAGTTCTTC. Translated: CASSLWNEQFF. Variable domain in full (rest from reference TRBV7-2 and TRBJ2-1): GAGVSQSPSNKVTEKGKDVELRCDPISGHTALYWYRQSLGQGLEFLIYFQGNSAPDKSGLPSDRFSAERTGGSVSTLTIQRTQQEDSAVYLCASSLWNEQFFGPGTRLTVL.

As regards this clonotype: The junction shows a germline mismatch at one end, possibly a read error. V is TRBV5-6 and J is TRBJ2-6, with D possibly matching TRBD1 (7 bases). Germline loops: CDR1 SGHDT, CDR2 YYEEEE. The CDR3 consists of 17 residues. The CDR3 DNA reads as TGTGCCAGCAGCACGACAGGGAGGAGGTCTGGGGCCAGCGTCCTGACTTTC. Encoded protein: CASSTTGRRSGASVLTF.

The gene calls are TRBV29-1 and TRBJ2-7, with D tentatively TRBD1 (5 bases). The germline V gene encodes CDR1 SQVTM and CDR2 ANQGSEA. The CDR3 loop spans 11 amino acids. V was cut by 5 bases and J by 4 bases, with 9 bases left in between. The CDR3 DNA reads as TGCAGCGTTTCGGCAGGGTACGAGCAGTACTTC. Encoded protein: CSVSAGYEQYF.

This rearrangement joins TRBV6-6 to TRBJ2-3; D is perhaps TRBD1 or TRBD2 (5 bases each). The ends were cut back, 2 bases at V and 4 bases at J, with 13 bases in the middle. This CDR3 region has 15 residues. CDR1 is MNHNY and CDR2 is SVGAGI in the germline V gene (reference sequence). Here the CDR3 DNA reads TGTGCCAGCAGTTACGTTCCAAGGGACGCAGATACGCAGTATTTT. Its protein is CASSYVPRDADTQYF.

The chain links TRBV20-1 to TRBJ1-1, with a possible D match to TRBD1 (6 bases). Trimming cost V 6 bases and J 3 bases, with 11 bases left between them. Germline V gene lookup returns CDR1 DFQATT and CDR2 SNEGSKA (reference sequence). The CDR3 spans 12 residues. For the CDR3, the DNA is TGCAGTGCCGCTGGGGGGCACACTGAAGCTTTCTTT. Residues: CSAAGGHTEAFF.

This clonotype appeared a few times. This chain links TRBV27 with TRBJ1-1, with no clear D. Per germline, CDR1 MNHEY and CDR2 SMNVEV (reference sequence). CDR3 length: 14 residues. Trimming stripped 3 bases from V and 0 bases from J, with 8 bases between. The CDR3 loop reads CASSFGRMNTEAFF. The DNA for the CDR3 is TGTGCCAGCAGTTTCGGACGGATGAACACTGAAGCTTTCTTT.

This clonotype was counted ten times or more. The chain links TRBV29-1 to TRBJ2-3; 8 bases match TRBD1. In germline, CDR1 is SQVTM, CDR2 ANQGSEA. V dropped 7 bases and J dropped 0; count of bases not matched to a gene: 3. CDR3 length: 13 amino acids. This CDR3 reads CSDGTGSTDTQYF. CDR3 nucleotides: TGCAGCGACGGGACAGGAAGCACAGATACGCAGTATTTT.

The CDR3 loop is CSAGGTGELFF. For the CDR3, the DNA is TGCAGTGCAGGGGGCACCGGGGAGCTGTTTTTT. The chain joins TRBV20-1 to TRBJ2-2; maybe TRBD1 (6 bases). This CDR3 is built from 11 residues. Germline V gene sequence: CDR1 DFQATT, CDR2 SNEGSKA (reference sequence). Trimming shortened V by 6 bases and J by 4 bases, and 6 bases separated the two germline ends.

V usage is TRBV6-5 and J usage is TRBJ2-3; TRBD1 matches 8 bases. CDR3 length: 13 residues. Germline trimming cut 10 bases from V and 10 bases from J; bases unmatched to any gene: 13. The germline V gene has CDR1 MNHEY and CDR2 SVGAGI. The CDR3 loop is CATGRTGLSSQYF. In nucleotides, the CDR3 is TGTGCCACAGGCAGGACAGGGCTTTCCTCGCAGTATTTT.